The 10 T cell receptor beta chains reported below all come from one sample, sequenced in a study of cytotoxic CD8 clonotypes in ibrutinib-treated CLL. The assay was immunoSEQ multiplex PCR, and TCRdb's table has in-frame clones only and misses some. This table has 150,000 or so clones, 75% to 90% appearing once. The sample consisted of PBMCs, taken after 24 months of ibrutinib treatment. The receptor set was obtained from a human donor with chronic lymphocytic leukemia.

V gene TRBV4-1 combines with J gene TRBJ1-5; TRBD1 is a possible D gene (5 bases). Trimming stripped 1 base from V and 5 bases from J, with 12 bases between. The V gene's germline CDR1 is MGHRA and CDR2 YSYEKL. The CDR3 extends over 15 amino acids. The CDR3 DNA follows: TGCGCCAGCAGCCAAGCCACAGGCCCATATCAGCCCCAGCATTTT. This codes for CASSQATGPYQPQHF.

The J gene is TRBJ1-1, the V gene TRBV19; the match to TRBD1 covers 7 bases. Germline V gene sequence: CDR1 LNHDA, CDR2 SQIVND (reference sequence). V was pared by 6 bases and J by 4 bases, with 11 bases of the junction left unmatched. CDR3 length equals 15 residues. CDR3 loop: CASRRREGAITEAFF. CDR3 nucleotides: TGTGCCAGTAGGCGAAGGGAGGGGGCTATCACTGAAGCTTTCTTT.

The chain links TRBV4-3 to TRBJ2-7; 12 bases map to TRBD2. V lost 3 bases to trimming and J lost 3 bases; unmatched junction nucleotides: 6. The CDR3 has 16 residues. Germline CDR1 and CDR2: LGHNA and YSLEER. The CDR3 region has the DNA TGCGCCAGCAGCCAGGTACTAGCGGGAGGATTCTACGAGCAGTACTTC. It yields the protein CASSQVLAGGFYEQYF.

V and J are TRBV5-1 and TRBJ1-5; D gene uncertain. Germline V CDR1 and CDR2: SGHRS, YFSETQ. V was cut by 0 bases and J by 4 bases, with 5 bases left in between. The CDR3 consists of 13 residues. CDR3 sequence reads: CASSLERNQPQHF. CDR3 bases: TGCGCCAGCAGCTTGGAGCGAAATCAGCCCCAGCATTTT.

The rearrangement links TRBV4-2 to TRBJ2-3; D remains ambiguous. Between the trimmed V and J ends, which lost 0 bases and 0 bases, there was a span of 19 bases. The CDR3 runs 19 residues. From germline, CDR1 is LGHNA and CDR2 YNFKEQ. The CDR3 region is CASSQDSALGRTSTDTQYF. The CDR3 coding sequence is TGTGCCAGCAGCCAAGATTCTGCCCTGGGCAGAACTAGCACAGATACGCAGTATTTT.

The gene calls are TRBV28 and TRBJ1-5; TRBD1 is a possible D gene (5 bases). The germline CDR1 and CDR2 sequences are MDHEN and SYDVKM. The CDR3 has 20 amino acids. Trimming removed 2 bases from V and 0 bases from J, with 23 bases in between. The CDR3 DNA reads TGTGCCAGCAGTTTACCGCCCGGCAGGTTGGGGGGATATAGCAATCAGCCCCAGCATTTT. Its protein product is CASSLPPGRLGGYSNQPQHF.

The V call is TRBV6-6, the J call TRBJ2-1; D tentatively fits TRBD1 or TRBD2 (5 bases each). CDR3 length: 15 residues. V was clipped by 5 bases and J by 5 bases, with 16 bases between them. CDR1 and CDR2 from the germline V gene are MNHNY and SVGAGI (reference sequence). CDR3: CASSPPGTVDNEQFF. CDR3 nucleotide sequence: TGTGCCAGCAGTCCCCCAGGGACGGTGGACAATGAGCAGTTCTTC.

The V gene is TRBV4-1, the J gene TRBJ1-2; D not resolved. CDR1 is MGHRA, CDR2 YSYEKL, per germline. The V end was cut by 0 bases, the J end by 8 bases, with 13 bases between. This CDR3 has 14 amino acids. The CDR3 DNA follows: TGCGCCAGCAGCCAAGATATGGGCGGTCGGGGCTACACCTTC. It translates to CASSQDMGGRGYTF.

This clone was found a few times. The genes are TRBV7-8 and TRBJ2-4; 8 bases match TRBD2. The CDR3 runs to 17 residues. Unmatched junction bases numbered 5, after V lost 1 base and J lost 0 bases. CDR1 SGHVS and CDR2 FQNEAQ come from the germline V gene. The CDR3: CASSLVRGGIAKNIQYF. The DNA of the CDR3 is TGTGCCAGCAGCTTAGTACGCGGGGGGATAGCCAAAAACATTCAGTACTTC. Based on the CDR3 plus reference TRBV7-8 and TRBJ2-4, the full variable domain is GAGVSQSPRYKVAKRGQDVALRCDPISGHVSLFWYQQALGQGPEFLTYFQNEAQLDKSGLPSDRFFAERPEGSVSTLKIQRTQQEDSAVYLCASSLVRGGIAKNIQYFGAGTRLSVL.

The CDR3 sequence is CASSLDFLAGGPTYNEQFF. The CDR3 DNA is TGTGCCAGCAGCTTAGATTTCCTAGCGGGAGGGCCAACCTACAATGAGCAGTTCTTC. The chain combines TRBV11-2 with TRBJ2-1; TRBD2 agrees at 12 bases. V was clipped by 0 bases and J by 2 bases; unmatched bases: 8. The germline gives CDR1 SGHAT, CDR2 FQNNGV. The CDR3 runs to 19 residues.